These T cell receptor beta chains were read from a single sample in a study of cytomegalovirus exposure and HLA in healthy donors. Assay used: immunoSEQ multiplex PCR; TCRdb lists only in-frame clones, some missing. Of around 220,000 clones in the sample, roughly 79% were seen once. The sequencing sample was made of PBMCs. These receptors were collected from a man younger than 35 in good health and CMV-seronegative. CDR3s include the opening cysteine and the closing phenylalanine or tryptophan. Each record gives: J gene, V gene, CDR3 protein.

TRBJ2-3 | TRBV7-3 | CASSWSSGRDTQYF
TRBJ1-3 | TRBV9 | CASSVQETGNTIYF
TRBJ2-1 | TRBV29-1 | CSTRDRTNEQFF
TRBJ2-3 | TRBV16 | CASSQSQGGTGYSDTQYF
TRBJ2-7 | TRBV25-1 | CASSEGQLAYEQYF
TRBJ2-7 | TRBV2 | CASSEEQLGEQYF
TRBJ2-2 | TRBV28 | CASRPGTGAGELFF
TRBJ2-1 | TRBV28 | CASSPGTSGIYNEQFF
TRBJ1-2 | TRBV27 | CASSLGRGTLGYTF
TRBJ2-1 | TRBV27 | CASSLAPGSYNEQFF
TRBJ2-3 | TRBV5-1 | CASSFPSADSTDTQYF
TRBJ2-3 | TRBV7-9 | CASSQGTYTDTQYF
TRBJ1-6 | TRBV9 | CASGPGGQNSPLHF
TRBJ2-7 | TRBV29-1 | CSVEVGDRLTYEQYF